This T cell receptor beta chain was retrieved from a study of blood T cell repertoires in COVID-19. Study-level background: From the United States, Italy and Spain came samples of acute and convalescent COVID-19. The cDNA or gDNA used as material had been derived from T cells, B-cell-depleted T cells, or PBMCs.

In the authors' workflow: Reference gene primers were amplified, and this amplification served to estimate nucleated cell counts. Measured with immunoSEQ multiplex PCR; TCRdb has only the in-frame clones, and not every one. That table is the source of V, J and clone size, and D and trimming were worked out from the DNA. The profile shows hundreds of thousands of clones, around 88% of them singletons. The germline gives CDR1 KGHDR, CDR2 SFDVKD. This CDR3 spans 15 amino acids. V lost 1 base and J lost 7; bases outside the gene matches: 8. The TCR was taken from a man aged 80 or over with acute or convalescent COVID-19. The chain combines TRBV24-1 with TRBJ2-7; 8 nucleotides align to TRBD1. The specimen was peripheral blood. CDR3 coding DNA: TGTGCCACCAGTGATTTAAACAGGGGGATAAGTGAGCAGTACTTC. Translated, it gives CATSDLNRGISEQYF.